Listed here are 2 T cell receptor beta chains from one sample, sequenced in a study of OX40 agonist ivuxolimab in advanced cancers. Here immunoSEQ multiplex PCR was the method, and the copy in TCRdb shows in-frame clones only, minus some. The sample has tens of thousands of clones, around 83% seen once. The source was CD4+ or CD8+ T cells sorted from blood, collected in a trial of the OX40 agonist ivuxolimab. Receptor source: an adult with an advanced solid tumor such as melanoma, head and neck, liver or kidney cancer.

In DNA, the CDR3 is TGTGCCAGCAGCTTACGGGCCTACGAGCAGTACTTC. Translation: CASSLRAYEQYF. This chain connects TRBV13 to TRBJ2-7; D is unclear. CDR1 and CDR2 (germline): PRHDT, FYEKMQ (reference sequence). Deletions cut 2 bases from V and 2 bases from J, with 4 bases between. The CDR3 extends over 12 amino acids.

This rearrangement joins TRBV10-2 to TRBJ2-1, with TRBD1 matching 7 bases. CDR1 and CDR2 from the germline V gene are WSHSY and SAAADI. CDR3 length: 15 amino acids. V lost 3 bases and J lost 3; bases outside the gene matches: 5. For the CDR3, the DNA is TGCGCCAGCAGTGAACGGCAGGGGGTCTACAATGAGCAGTTCTTC. As protein: CASSERQGVYNEQFF.